This T cell receptor (beta chain) was documented in a study of blood T cell repertoires in COVID-19. Study at large: In each case, the material was cDNA or gDNA derived from T cells, B-cell-depleted T cells, or PBMCs.

Per germline, CDR1 SGHTA and CDR2 FQGNSA. Trimming stripped 5 bases from V and 7 bases from J, with 15 bases between. The CDR3 runs 15 residues. Sequencing used immunoSEQ multiplex PCR; TCRdb keeps in-frame clones, though not all of them. In the table there are 52,000 or so clones, around 80% of which are singletons. The chain uses TRBV7-2 and TRBJ1-6; TRBD1 might be the D (5 bases). The clonotype comes from a human donor in a cohort sampled during active or convalescent COVID-19. The specimen sequenced was peripheral blood. CDR3 loop: CASSPSRGRNSPLHF. The CDR3 bases are TGTGCCAGCAGCCCCTCGCGGGGCAGGAATTCACCCCTCCACTTT.